The source of this T cell receptor beta chain is a study of blood T cell repertoires in COVID-19. This CDR3 spans 18 amino acids. J lost 6 bases, V lost 0 bases, and 16 bases had no gene match. CDR1 and CDR2 (germline): LGHNA, YSLEER. The protocol was immunoSEQ multiplex PCR, while the TCRdb copy is restricted to in-frame clones and leaves out a portion. The sample consists of approximately 300,000 clones, 80% to 90% of them appearing once. This chain connects TRBV4-3 to TRBJ2-7; 8 positions agree with TRBD2. This clonotype was sampled from a woman aged 50 to 60 with COVID-19, enrolled during active disease. The sequencing input was peripheral blood. This CDR3 is CASSQDIPWEAGVREQYF. DNA for the CDR3: TGCGCCAGCAGCCAAGATATCCCCTGGGAAGCGGGAGTTCGCGAGCAGTACTTC.